The clone carrying this T cell receptor (beta chain) is medium-sized. The antigen is not known. Sequence data for DNA of cultured CD4+ T cells were generated by the Oncomine TCR Beta short-read assay. TCRdb fed the PCR reads into MiXCR, producing one record per CDR3 protein. The sample holds 15,000 to 20,000 distinct CDR3 sequences, under 60% seen once. Treatment noted: roughly 11-day PBMC culture with coronavirus spike peptide pools or control peptides (ViraFEST assay). Half of the medium was exchanged for fresh IL-2 medium, first on day 3 and then on day 7. The sample comes from a study of vaccination and CD4 T cells after COVID-19. Background on the study: Each post-COVID sample was drawn after diagnosis, and the median interval was roughly 97 days (range 35 to 161).

The V end lost 5 bases, the J end lost 6 bases, and 11 bases lay between the germline ends. Germline-derived CDR1 and CDR2 are SEHNR and FQNEAQ (reference sequence). The CDR3 extends over 12 amino acids. The rearrangement joins TRBV7-9 to TRBJ2-7; no clear D. This clonotype was obtained from a human donor who had recovered from COVID-19. The source was CD4+ T cells from blood, cultured in vitro, collected after SARS-CoV-2 vaccination. CDR3 region: CASSHGPGEQYF. As DNA, the CDR3 is TGTGCCAGCAGCCACGGTCCGGGCGAGCAGTACTTC.